One sample yielded the 21 T cell receptor beta chains listed below, sequenced in a study of CD4 T cells in relation to SARS-CoV-2 and coronaviruses. Generated by immunoSEQ multiplex PCR, the TCRdb table keeps only in-frame clones and is missing some. The table has about 16,000 clones, about 84% seen once; the top ten hold about a sixth. CD4+ T cells from unexposed donors were obtained before the COVID-19 pandemic (2011-2018). CD4+ T cells were isolated from the cells after roughly 11 days of culture. Their antigen targets remain unknown. The specimen sequenced was CD4+ T cells from PBMCs, cultured in vitro. The receptors stem from a human donor in good health.

The V and J genes are TRBV6-5 and TRBJ1-6; unclear D gene. The length of the CDR3 is 15 residues. V was shortened by 0 bases and J by 6 bases, with 9 bases between the two germline ends. Germline V CDR1 and CDR2: MNHEY, SVGAGI. The CDR3 loop is CASSYSRQFNSPLHF. In DNA, the CDR3 is TGTGCCAGCAGTTACTCGAGGCAGTTTAATTCACCCCTCCACTTT.

This CDR3 reads CASSKGTFNQPQHF. CDR3 DNA sequence: TGTGCCAGCAGCAAAGGGACCTTTAATCAGCCCCAGCATTTT. The chain has TRBV5-8 and TRBJ1-5; a weak D match, TRBD1 (5 bases). This CDR3 is 14 amino acids long. Germline CDR1 is SGHTS and CDR2 is YDEGEE. V lost 4 bases and J 4 bases, leaving 12 bases between the germline ends. Variable domain in full (rest from reference TRBV5-8 and TRBJ1-5): EAGVTQSPTHLIKTRGQQATLRCSPISGHTSVYWYQQALGLGLQFLLWYDEGEERNRGNFPPRFSGRQFPNYSSELNVNALELEDSALYLCASSKGTFNQPQHFGDGTRLSIL.

This clone appeared a few times. V usage is TRBV21-1 and J usage is TRBJ2-2. TRBV21-1 is shown as a pseudogene. CDR3 length: 16 residues. CDR3 DNA sequence: TGTGCCAGCAGCAAATTGGGAACAAAACCCACCGGGGAGCTGTTTTTT. Translation gives CASSKLGTKPTGELFF.

The J gene is TRBJ1-2, the V gene TRBV20-1, with 7 bases matching TRBD1. J lost 8 bases, V lost 5 bases, and 2 bases had no gene match. Germline CDR1 is DFQATT and CDR2 is SNEGSKA (reference sequence). The CDR3 runs to 10 residues. The CDR3 is CSADRDGYTF. The CDR3 DNA reads TGCAGTGCTGACAGGGACGGCTACACCTTC.

The V gene is TRBV18, the J gene TRBJ1-5; TRBD1 might be the D (5 bases). Germline values: CDR1 KGHSH, CDR2 LQKENI. The V and J ends lost 3 bases and 2 bases respectively, with 11 bases between them. This CDR3 contains 15 residues. The CDR3 sequence: CASSPRGDGNQPQHF. CDR3 nucleotides: TGTGCCAGCTCACCGAGGGGTGATGGCAATCAGCCCCAGCATTTT.

The gene calls are TRBV7-9 and TRBJ1-1; possible D gene TRBD1, 5 bases. This CDR3 is 13 amino acids long. The germline V gene has CDR1 SEHNR and CDR2 FQNEAQ (reference sequence). Trimming removed 2 bases from V and 7 bases from J, with 11 bases in between. Here the CDR3 DNA reads TGTGCCAGCAGCTTATATCAAACAGGTGAAGCTTTCTTT. This codes for CASSLYQTGEAFF.

The chain couples TRBV19 to TRBJ1-5, with 8 bases lining up with TRBD1. CDR1 and CDR2 (germline): LNHDA, SQIVND (reference sequence). This CDR3 comprises 13 residues. V gave up 5 bases and J gave up 5 bases; unmatched junction bases: 2. CDR3 sequence reads: CASSSTGDQPQHF. Here the CDR3 DNA reads TGTGCCAGTAGTTCGACAGGGGATCAGCCCCAGCATTTT. Full variable domain (outside the CDR3, taken from reference TRBV19 and TRBJ1-5): DGGITQSPKYLFRKEGQNVTLSCEQNLNHDAMYWYRQDPGQGLRLIYYSQIVNDFQKGDIAEGYSVSREKKESFPLTVTSAQKNPTAFYLCASSSTGDQPQHFGDGTRLSIL.

This clone was seen a few times. The chain is built from TRBV19 and TRBJ1-5, with TRBD1 as a possible D gene (5 bases). Germline CDR1 reads LNHDA; CDR2 reads SQIVND (reference sequence). The CDR3 contains 15 residues. V dropped 3 bases and J dropped 0 bases, with 9 bases sitting between them. The CDR3 nucleotides are TGTGCCAGTAGTATGACAGTAAATAGCAATCAGCCCCAGCATTTT. Translation gives CASSMTVNSNQPQHF.

In DNA, the CDR3 is TGTGCCAGCAGAGAGACGGGGAAAAACACTGAAGCTTTCTTT. Translating gives CASRETGKNTEAFF. The chain has TRBV6-5 and TRBJ1-1, with D uncertain. The CDR3 totals 14 residues. The germline gives CDR1 MNHEY, CDR2 SVGAGI. V was shortened by 6 bases and J by 2 bases, with 13 bases between the two germline ends.

The chain joins TRBV20-1 to TRBJ2-5, with 9 positions matching TRBD2. Germline CDR1 reads DFQATT; CDR2 reads SNEGSKA (reference sequence). Trimming at V came to 3 bases and at J to 2 bases, leaving 10 bases not matched to a gene. CDR3 size: 16 residues. The CDR3 nucleotides read TGCAGTGCTAGTCGGGGAGTAGCGGGAGCTCAAGAGACCCAGTACTTC. Residues: CSASRGVAGAQETQYF.

The V call is TRBV19, the J call TRBJ1-2, with 8 bases aligning to TRBD1. CDR3 length: 13 amino acids. Germline CDR1 reads LNHDA; CDR2 reads SQIVND (reference sequence). V was clipped by 6 bases and J by 1 base; unmatched bases: 1. Written as DNA, the CDR3 is TGTGCCAGTAGGGACAGGGTTAACTATGGCTACACCTTC. It specifies CASRDRVNYGYTF.

This rearrangement joins TRBV20-1 to TRBJ2-1, with 7 bases identical to TRBD2. The V gene's germline CDR1 is DFQATT and CDR2 SNEGSKA (reference sequence). V was clipped by 3 bases and J by 7 bases; unmatched bases: 12. The CDR3 length is 15 residues. The CDR3 DNA reads as TGCAGTGCTAGTATGGCGGGAGAAGTTTCGAATGAGCAGTTCTTC. Its protein is CSASMAGEVSNEQFF.

CDR3 DNA: TGTGCCTGGGGGAGGGACCGACCCTCCGGAAACTATGGCTACACCTTC. Amino acid sequence: CAWGRDRPSGNYGYTF. This rearrangement joins TRBV30 to TRBJ1-2, with D perhaps matching TRBD1 (5 bases). This CDR3 spans 16 amino acids. The germline V gene encodes CDR1 GTSNPN and CDR2 SVGIG (reference sequence). V lost 5 bases, J lost 2 bases, and 21 bases lay in between.

This chain uses TRBV6-1 with TRBJ2-3; 11 bases are a match to TRBD2. The CDR3 is 16 residues long. J gave up 2 bases and V 1 base, and 2 bases lay outside the gene matches. Germline V gene lookup returns CDR1 MNHNS and CDR2 SASEGT. CDR3 region: CASSEVAGGYTDTQYF. The CDR3 DNA reads as TGTGCCAGCAGTGAAGTAGCGGGAGGGTACACAGATACGCAGTATTTT.

This clone was picked up a small number of times. The chain employs TRBV24-1 and TRBJ2-7; D possibly corresponds to TRBD2 (5 bases). CDR1 and CDR2 (germline): KGHDR, SFDVKD. The V and J ends lost 6 bases and 2 bases respectively, with 10 bases between them. The CDR3 totals 13 residues. The CDR3 spells CATSSGGPYEQYF. Here the CDR3 DNA reads TGTGCCACCAGTAGTGGCGGGCCCTACGAGCAGTACTTC.

This clone came up a few times. The chain combines TRBV7-2 with TRBJ2-1; 14 bases map to TRBD2. V gave up 5 bases and J gave up 9 bases; unmatched junction bases: 12. The CDR3 is made up of 17 amino acids. The germline gives CDR1 SGHTA, CDR2 FQGNSA. CDR3 sequence (DNA): TGTGCCAGCAGCCTCACGGCGGGACTAGCGGGAGTCACTGAGCAGTTCTTC. It encodes CASSLTAGLAGVTEQFF.

This chain uses TRBV6-5 with TRBJ2-1; 15 bases are a match to TRBD2. This CDR3 is 15 amino acids long. Germline-derived CDR1 and CDR2 are MNHEY and SVGAGI. V dropped 2 bases and J dropped 9; count of bases not matched to a gene: 2. Written as DNA, the CDR3 is TGTGCCAGCAGTTACGGGACTAGCGGGAGGACTGAGCAGTTCTTC. Protein product: CASSYGTSGRTEQFF.

The chain recombines TRBV3-1 (or the pseudogene TRBV3-2) with TRBJ1-5; D call uncertain. This CDR3 has 14 amino acids. The V and J ends lost 6 bases and 0 bases respectively, with 9 bases between them. Germline V gives CDR1 LGHDT, CDR2 YNNKEL (reference sequence). CDR3 sequence: CASSQENSNQPQHF. The CDR3 nucleotides are TGTGCCAGCAGTCAGGAGAATAGCAATCAGCCCCAGCATTTT.

The chain has TRBV27 and TRBJ1-2; no definite D call. Germline V gene lookup returns CDR1 MNHEY and CDR2 SMNVEV (reference sequence). This CDR3 region has 14 residues. The ends were cut back, 3 bases at V and 4 bases at J, with 12 bases in the middle. DNA of the CDR3: TGTGCCAGCAGTTTCCACAGAGAATTCTATGGCTACACCTTC. It is translated as CASSFHREFYGYTF.

The chain is built from TRBV12-5 and TRBJ2-7, with 9 positions matching TRBD1. Per germline, CDR1 LGHNT and CDR2 FRNRAP. The CDR3 is 14 amino acids. V dropped 5 bases and J dropped 3; count of bases not matched to a gene: 5. The CDR3 sequence is CASGPGQGYYEQYF. For the CDR3, the DNA is TGTGCTAGTGGTCCGGGACAGGGTTACTACGAGCAGTACTTC.

The chain combines TRBV9 with TRBJ2-1; 10 positions match TRBD2. Germline V CDR1 and CDR2: SGDLS, YYNGEE. Unmatched junction bases numbered 10, after V lost 5 bases and J lost 8 bases. This CDR3 has 15 residues. The CDR3 region is CASSGSGRGQDEQFF. The CDR3 region has the DNA TGTGCCAGCAGTGGCAGCGGGAGGGGGCAAGATGAGCAGTTCTTC.